This T cell receptor (beta chain) was identified during a study of human CD8 memory T cell subsets. As for this clonotype: What it recognizes is unknown.

The study used negative magnetic separation to enrich total CD8+ T cells. A UMI-labeled 5' RACE approach was the method that produced the TCR beta libraries. TCRdb re-called the 5' RACE reads and shows each CDR3 protein once, DNA omitted. Recorded here are several thousand distinct CDR3 sequences; the top ten clones represent 24%. CDR1 and CDR2 from the germline V gene are LNHDA and SQIVND (reference sequence). The CDR3 contains 13 residues. Study-level points and caveats: Unlike effector memory cells, stem-like memory and precursor exhausted T cells displayed similarly high diversity. Stem-like memory and precursor exhausted T cell repertoires barely overlapped. Compared with precursor exhausted T cells, stem-like memory T cells were suggested by Chao1 estimates to be more diverse.

This TCR derives from a human donor in good health. The specimen sequenced was CD8+ T cells from PBMCs. This rearrangement joins TRBV19 to TRBJ2-1. The CDR3 reads CASSPSSYNEQFF.